The clone carrying this T cell receptor (beta chain) was found a few times. The sample belongs to a study of identical twins. CDR3 length: 15 amino acids. Trimming removed 0 bases from V and 5 bases from J, with 13 bases in between. The germline CDR1 and CDR2 sequences are SGHTA and FQGTGA. TCRdb re-analysed the 5' RACE reads in MiXCR, keeping a single row per CDR3 protein. The table shows under 250,000 distinct CDR3 sequences, with about 12% occurring only once. These sequences were also reported in another study, on yellow fever vaccine responses in identical twins.

This receptor was taken from a woman under 30 in good health. The sequencing input was memory (CD45RO+) T cells sorted from blood. The chain uses TRBV7-3 and TRBJ2-5; unclear D gene. The CDR3 coding sequence is TGTGCCAGCAGCTTAACCGTGCAAACTGGGGAGACCCAGTACTTC. Its protein is CASSLTVQTGETQYF.